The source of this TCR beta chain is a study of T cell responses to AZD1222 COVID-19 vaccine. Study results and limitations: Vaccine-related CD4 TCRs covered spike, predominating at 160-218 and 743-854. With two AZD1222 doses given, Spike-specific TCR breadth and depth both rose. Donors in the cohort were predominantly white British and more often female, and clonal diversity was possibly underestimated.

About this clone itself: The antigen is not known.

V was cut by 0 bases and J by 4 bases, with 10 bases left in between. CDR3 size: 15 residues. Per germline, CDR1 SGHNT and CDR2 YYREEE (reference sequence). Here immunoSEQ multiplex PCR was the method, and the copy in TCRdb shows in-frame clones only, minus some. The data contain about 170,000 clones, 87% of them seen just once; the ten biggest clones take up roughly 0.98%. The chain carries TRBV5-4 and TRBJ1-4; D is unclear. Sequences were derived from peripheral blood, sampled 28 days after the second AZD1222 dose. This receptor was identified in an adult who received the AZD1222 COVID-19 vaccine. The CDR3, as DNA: TGTGCCAGCAGCTTGGCGGGAACGGTTAATGAAAAACTGTTTTTT. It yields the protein CASSLAGTVNEKLFF.